What follows describes a single T cell receptor (beta chain). This CDR3 has 15 amino acids. Trimming stripped 4 bases from V and 0 bases from J, with 11 bases between. CDR1 is SGHNT and CDR2 is YYREEE in the germline V gene (reference sequence). These data come from a study of T cell changes during pregnancy in multiple sclerosis. Profiled with immunoSEQ multiplex PCR; TCRdb holds only in-frame clones, not every one. Here the sample spans roughly 38,000 clones, almost 95% being singletons. Sequences were derived from CD4+ T cells from peripheral blood mononuclear cells, sampled before pregnancy. This chain joins TRBV5-4 and TRBJ2-1; D gene ambiguous. This receptor was taken from a female donor with multiple sclerosis, enrolled in a pregnancy study. The CDR3 here is CASSPPRRSYNEQFF. CDR3 in DNA: TGTGCCAGCAGCCCCCCTAGGCGCTCCTACAATGAGCAGTTCTTC.